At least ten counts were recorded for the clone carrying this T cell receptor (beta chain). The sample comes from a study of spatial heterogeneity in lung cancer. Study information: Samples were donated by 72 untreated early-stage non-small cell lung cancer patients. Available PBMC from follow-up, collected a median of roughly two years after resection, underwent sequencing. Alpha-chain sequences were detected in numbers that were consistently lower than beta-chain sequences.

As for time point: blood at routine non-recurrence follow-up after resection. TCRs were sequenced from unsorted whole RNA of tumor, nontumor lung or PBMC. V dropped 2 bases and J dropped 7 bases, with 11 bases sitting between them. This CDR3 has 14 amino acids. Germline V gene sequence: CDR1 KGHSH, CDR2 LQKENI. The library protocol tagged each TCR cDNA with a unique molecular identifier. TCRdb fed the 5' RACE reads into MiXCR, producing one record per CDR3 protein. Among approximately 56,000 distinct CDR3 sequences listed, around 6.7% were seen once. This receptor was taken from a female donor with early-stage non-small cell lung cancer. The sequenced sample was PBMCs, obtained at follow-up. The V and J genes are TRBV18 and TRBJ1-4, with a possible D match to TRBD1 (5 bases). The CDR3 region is CASSPEQGGEKLFF. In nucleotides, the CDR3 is TGTGCCAGCTCACCAGAGCAGGGTGGTGAAAAACTGTTTTTT.